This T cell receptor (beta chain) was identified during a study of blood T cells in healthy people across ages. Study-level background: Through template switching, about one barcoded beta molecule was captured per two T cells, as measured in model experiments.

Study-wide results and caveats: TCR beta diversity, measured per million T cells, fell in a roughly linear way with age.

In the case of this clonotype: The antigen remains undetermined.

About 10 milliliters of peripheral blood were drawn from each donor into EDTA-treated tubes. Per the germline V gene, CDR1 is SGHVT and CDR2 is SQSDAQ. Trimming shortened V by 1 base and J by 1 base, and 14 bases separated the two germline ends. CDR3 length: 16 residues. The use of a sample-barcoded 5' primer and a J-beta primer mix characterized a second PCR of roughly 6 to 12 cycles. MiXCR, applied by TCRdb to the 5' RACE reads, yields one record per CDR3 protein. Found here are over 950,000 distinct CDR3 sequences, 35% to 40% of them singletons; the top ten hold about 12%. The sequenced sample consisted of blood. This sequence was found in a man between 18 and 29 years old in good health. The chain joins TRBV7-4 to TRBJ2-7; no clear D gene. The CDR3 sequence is CASSLVGQTLSYEQYF. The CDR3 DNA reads TGTGCCAGCAGCTTAGTCGGCCAGACTTTATCCTACGAGCAGTACTTC.